The rows below give T cell receptor beta chains drawn from one sample of a study of T cell repertoires in cytomegalovirus infection. TCRdb analysed the reads with MiXCR anew, one entry per CDR3 protein. The sample has about 450,000 distinct CDR3 sequences, approximately 31% seen once. Input material: PBMCs. The origin of the receptors is a human donor in good health (CMV status not recorded). Some clones in this sample may be carry-over from other donors' samples. The conserved cysteine and the conserved F or W are not part of the CDR3 here. The D gene is left open where the match is weak.

d_call: .
j_call: TRBJ2-1
v_call: TRBV4-1
cdr3_aa: ASSQGLAPAYNEQF

d_call: TRBD1
j_call: TRBJ2-7
v_call: TRBV7-2
cdr3_aa: ASSLETGGAYEQY

d_call: .
j_call: TRBJ1-4
v_call: TRBV13
cdr3_aa: ASSLRGNEKLF

d_call: .
j_call: TRBJ2-2
v_call: TRBV6-2/TRBV6-3
cdr3_aa: ASRTIGAGELF

d_call: TRBD1
j_call: TRBJ2-7
v_call: TRBV6-6
cdr3_aa: ASSSPGTGIPYEQY

d_call: .
j_call: TRBJ2-7
v_call: TRBV7-9
cdr3_aa: ASSFPAARQHEQY

d_call: TRBD1
j_call: TRBJ1-1
v_call: TRBV6-1
cdr3_aa: ASSEAPEGARATF

d_call: .
j_call: TRBJ2-2
v_call: TRBV4-1
cdr3_aa: ASSQERVRELF

d_call: TRBD1
j_call: TRBJ1-2
v_call: TRBV27
cdr3_aa: ASSSNRGGNYGYT

d_call: TRBD1
j_call: TRBJ2-5
v_call: TRBV4-3
cdr3_aa: ASSPTGQGRETQY

d_call: .
j_call: TRBJ2-1
v_call: TRBV19
cdr3_aa: ASSIRAWRGGDEQF

d_call: TRBD1
j_call: TRBJ1-6
v_call: TRBV20-1
cdr3_aa: SAPGTGQSPLP

d_call: .
j_call: TRBJ2-3
v_call: TRBV6-6
cdr3_aa: ASSVLGGGTDTQY

d_call: .
j_call: TRBJ1-3
v_call: TRBV5-4
cdr3_aa: ASSWGGVFSSGNTIY

d_call: .
j_call: TRBJ1-1
v_call: TRBV7-8
cdr3_aa: ASSFRDDPT

d_call: .
j_call: TRBJ1-1
v_call: TRBV7-2
cdr3_aa: ASSLRQVNTEAF

d_call: .
j_call: TRBJ1-2
v_call: TRBV4-1
cdr3_aa: ASSQDQGFGGYT

d_call: .
j_call: TRBJ2-1
v_call: TRBV7-6
cdr3_aa: ASSLYIGGGAAAHRSSYNEQF

d_call: TRBD1
j_call: TRBJ1-6
v_call: TRBV25-1
cdr3_aa: ASRAGAGQGHSPLH

d_call: TRBD1
j_call: TRBJ2-7
v_call: TRBV6-2/TRBV6-3
cdr3_aa: ASSFPWDSTYEQY

d_call: TRBD1
j_call: TRBJ2-3
v_call: TRBV7-9
cdr3_aa: ASSYRPHRDSSTDTQY

d_call: .
j_call: TRBJ1-5
v_call: TRBV10-3
cdr3_aa: AISETGSNQPQH

d_call: .
j_call: TRBJ1-2
v_call: TRBV12-3/TRBV12-4
cdr3_aa: AVYPLGQTYGYT

d_call: .
j_call: TRBJ1-6
v_call: TRBV14
cdr3_aa: ASNHLGEGNSPLH

d_call: TRBD1
j_call: TRBJ2-7
v_call: TRBV7-2
cdr3_aa: ASSHTGTGSYEQY

d_call: .
j_call: TRBJ2-3
v_call: TRBV20-1
cdr3_aa: SARVGFRVLGDTQY

d_call: .
j_call: TRBJ1-4
v_call: TRBV11-2
cdr3_aa: ASSFRRGNEKLF

d_call: .
j_call: TRBJ2-3
v_call: TRBV14
cdr3_aa: ASSQDQRFGVDTQY

d_call: TRBD2
j_call: TRBJ2-3
v_call: TRBV5-6
cdr3_aa: ASSLLAGGRPDTQY

d_call: TRBD2
j_call: TRBJ2-1
v_call: TRBV20-1
cdr3_aa: SARRAGLAGMNEQF

d_call: .
j_call: TRBJ1-6
v_call: TRBV6-1
cdr3_aa: DSSEGSPINSPLH

d_call: .
j_call: TRBJ1-2
v_call: TRBV6-1
cdr3_aa: ASALKVENPGYT

d_call: .
j_call: TRBJ2-3
v_call: TRBV11-2
cdr3_aa: ASRGRDTVTSTDTQY

d_call: .
j_call: TRBJ2-3
v_call: TRBV6-8
cdr3_aa: ASSILGSSTYTQY

d_call: .
j_call: TRBJ2-1
v_call: TRBV27
cdr3_aa: ASNYVSAGAHNEQF

d_call: .
j_call: TRBJ1-1
v_call: TRBV7-6
cdr3_aa: ASSLRGIAEAF

d_call: .
j_call: TRBJ1-6
v_call: TRBV7-2
cdr3_aa: ASSYTGTNNSPLH

d_call: TRBD2
j_call: TRBJ2-3
v_call: TRBV6-5
cdr3_aa: ASSQGGLAGRDTQY

d_call: .
j_call: TRBJ2-1
v_call: TRBV28
cdr3_aa: ASSRTGARNNEQF

d_call: .
j_call: TRBJ2-5
v_call: TRBV12-3/TRBV12-4
cdr3_aa: ASSSRQSQETQY

d_call: .
j_call: TRBJ1-1
v_call: TRBV7-8
cdr3_aa: ASTWPLSGGSHTEAF

d_call: TRBD2
j_call: TRBJ2-7
v_call: TRBV6-2/TRBV6-3
cdr3_aa: ASSPFSGSAYEQY

d_call: .
j_call: TRBJ1-5
v_call: TRBV15
cdr3_aa: ATSSGRGPSNQPQH

d_call: .
j_call: TRBJ2-1
v_call: TRBV7-3
cdr3_aa: ASSPLTTSYNEQF

d_call: .
j_call: TRBJ1-4
v_call: TRBV7-9
cdr3_aa: ASSPQGGTNEKLF

d_call: .
j_call: TRBJ1-1
v_call: TRBV6-2/TRBV6-3
cdr3_aa: ASSYLPLRNTEAF

d_call: .
j_call: TRBJ2-3
v_call: TRBV7-9
cdr3_aa: ASSPNGGSGMTDTQY

d_call: .
j_call: TRBJ2-3
v_call: TRBV24-1
cdr3_aa: ATSSWTLRGVLEDTQY

d_call: TRBD2
j_call: TRBJ2-5
v_call: TRBV20-1
cdr3_aa: SASPLAVKETQY

d_call: .
j_call: TRBJ2-7
v_call: TRBV5-6
cdr3_aa: ASSLDGFAYEQY